This record concerns one T cell receptor beta chain sequence. Its antigen remains unidentified. The entry originates in a study of shared clonotypes between healthy human individuals. At the level of the study: Donors, aged 18 to 49, were a couple of women and three men. Used for every donor were three CD4 naive, three CD4 memory, two CD8 naive and one CD8 memory plate.

The test was conducted at deep level. Some clones are missing from TCRdb's copy, which holds only in-frame ones; the method was immunoSEQ multiplex PCR. The table has millions of clones, roughly nine tenths seen once. Study observations and caveats: When compared with the clonotypes that were shared by all four sorted-subset donors, the non-shared clonotypes turned out to have lower generation probabilities.

After removal of 1 base from V and 5 bases from J, the junction contained 5 bases not matched to a gene. Germline loops: CDR1 SGHRS, CDR2 YFSETQ. CDR3 length equals 15 residues. The sequencing sample was made of naive CD4+ T cells sorted from blood. Subset here: CD45RA+ positively selected. This rearrangement joins TRBV5-1 to TRBJ2-1; 8 positions match TRBD1. The sequence was obtained from a young man in good health. The CDR3 DNA sequence: TGCGCCAGCAGCTTGCCTGGGACAGGACACAATGAGCAGTTCTTC. Translation gives CASSLPGTGHNEQFF.